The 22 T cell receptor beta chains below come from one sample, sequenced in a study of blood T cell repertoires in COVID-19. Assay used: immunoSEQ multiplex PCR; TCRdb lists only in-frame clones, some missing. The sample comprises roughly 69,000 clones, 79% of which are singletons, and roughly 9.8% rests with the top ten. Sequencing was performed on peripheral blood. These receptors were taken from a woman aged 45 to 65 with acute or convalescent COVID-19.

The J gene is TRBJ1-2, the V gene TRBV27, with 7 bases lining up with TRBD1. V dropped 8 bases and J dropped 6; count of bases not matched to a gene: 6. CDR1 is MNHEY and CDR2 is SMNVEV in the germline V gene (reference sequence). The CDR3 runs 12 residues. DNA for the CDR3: TGTGCCAGCGGAAAACAGGGGAATGGCTACACCTTC. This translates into CASGKQGNGYTF.

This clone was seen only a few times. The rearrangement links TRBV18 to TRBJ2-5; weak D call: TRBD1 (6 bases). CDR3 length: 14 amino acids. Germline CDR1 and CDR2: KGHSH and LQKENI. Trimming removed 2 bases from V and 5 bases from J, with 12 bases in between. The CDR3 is CASSPSYRVETQYF. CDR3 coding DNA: TGTGCCAGCTCACCAAGCTACAGGGTTGAGACCCAGTACTTC.

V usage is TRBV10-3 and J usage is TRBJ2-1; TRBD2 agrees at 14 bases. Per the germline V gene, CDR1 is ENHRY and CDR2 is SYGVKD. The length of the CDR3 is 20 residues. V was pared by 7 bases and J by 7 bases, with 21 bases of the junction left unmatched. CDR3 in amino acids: CAITRGLAGVYGDSGNEQFF. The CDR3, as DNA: TGTGCCATCACCCGGGGACTAGCGGGAGTCTATGGGGACTCGGGGAATGAGCAGTTCTTC.

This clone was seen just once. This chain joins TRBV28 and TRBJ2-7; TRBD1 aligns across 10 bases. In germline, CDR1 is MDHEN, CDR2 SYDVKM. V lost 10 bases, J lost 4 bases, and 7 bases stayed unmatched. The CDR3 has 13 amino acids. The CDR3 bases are TGTGCCACTCGACCGGGACAGGGGTACGAGCAGTACTTC. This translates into CATRPGQGYEQYF.

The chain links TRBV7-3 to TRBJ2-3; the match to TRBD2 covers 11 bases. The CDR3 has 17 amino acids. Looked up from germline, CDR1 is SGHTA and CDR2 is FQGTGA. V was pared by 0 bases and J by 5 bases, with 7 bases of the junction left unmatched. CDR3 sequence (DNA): TGTGCCAGCAGCTTAACGGTGGCTAGCGGGGGGTTAGATACGCAGTATTTT. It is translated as CASSLTVASGGLDTQYF.

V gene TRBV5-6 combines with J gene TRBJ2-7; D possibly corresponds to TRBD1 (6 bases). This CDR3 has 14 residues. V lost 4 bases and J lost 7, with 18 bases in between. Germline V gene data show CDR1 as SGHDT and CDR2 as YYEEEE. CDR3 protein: CASSPVGGTGEQYF. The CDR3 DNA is TGTGCCAGCAGCCCTGTAGGGGGAACGGGGGAGCAGTACTTC.

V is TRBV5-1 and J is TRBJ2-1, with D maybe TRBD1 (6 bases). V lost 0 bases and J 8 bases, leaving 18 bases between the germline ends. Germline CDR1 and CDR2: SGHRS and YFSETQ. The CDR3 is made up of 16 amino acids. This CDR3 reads CASSLASQSKGDEQFF. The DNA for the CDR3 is TGCGCCAGCAGCTTGGCGTCACAGTCAAAGGGGGATGAGCAGTTCTTC.

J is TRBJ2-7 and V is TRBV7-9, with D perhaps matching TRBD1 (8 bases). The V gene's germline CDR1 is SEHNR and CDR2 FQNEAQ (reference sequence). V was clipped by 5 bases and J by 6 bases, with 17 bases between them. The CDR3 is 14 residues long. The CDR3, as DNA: TGTGCCAGCAGCGGAGGACAGGGAGGGTTCGAGCAGTACTTC. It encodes CASSGGQGGFEQYF.

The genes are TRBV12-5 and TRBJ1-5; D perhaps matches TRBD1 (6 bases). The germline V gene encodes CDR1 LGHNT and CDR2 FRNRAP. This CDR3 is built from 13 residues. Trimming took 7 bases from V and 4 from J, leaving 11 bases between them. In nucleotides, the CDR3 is TGTGCTAGTGACCAGGGGAAAAATCAGCCCCAGCATTTT. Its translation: CASDQGKNQPQHF.

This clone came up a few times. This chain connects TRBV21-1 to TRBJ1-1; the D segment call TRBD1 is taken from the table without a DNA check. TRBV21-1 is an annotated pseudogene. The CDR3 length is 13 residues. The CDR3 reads CASSDREVTEAFF. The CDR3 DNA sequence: TGTGCCAGCAGCGACAGGGAGGTCACTGAAGCTTTCTTT.

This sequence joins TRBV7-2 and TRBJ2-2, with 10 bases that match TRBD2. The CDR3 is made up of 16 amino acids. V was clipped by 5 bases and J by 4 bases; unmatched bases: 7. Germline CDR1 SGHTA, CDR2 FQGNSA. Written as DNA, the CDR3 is TGTGCCAGCAGCACCCAACTAGCGGGGCTCACCGGGGAGCTGTTTTTT. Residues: CASSTQLAGLTGELFF.

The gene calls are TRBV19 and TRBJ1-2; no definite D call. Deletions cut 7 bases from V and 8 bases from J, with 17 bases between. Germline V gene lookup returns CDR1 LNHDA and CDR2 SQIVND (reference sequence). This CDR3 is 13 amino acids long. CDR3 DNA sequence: TGTGCCAGTAAGAGGCCTGACCTGTGGGGCTACACCTTC. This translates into CASKRPDLWGYTF. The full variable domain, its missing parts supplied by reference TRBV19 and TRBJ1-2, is DGGITQSPKYLFRKEGQNVTLSCEQNLNHDAMYWYRQDPGQGLRLIYYSQIVNDFQKGDIAEGYSVSREKKESFPLTVTSAQKNPTAFYLCASKRPDLWGYTFGSGTRLTVV.

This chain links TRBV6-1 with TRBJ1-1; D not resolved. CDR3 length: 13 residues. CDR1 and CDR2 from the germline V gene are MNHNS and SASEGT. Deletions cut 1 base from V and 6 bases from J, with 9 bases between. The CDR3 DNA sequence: TGTGCCAGCAGTGAAGTTGGCAGTCCTGAAGCTTTCTTT. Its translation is CASSEVGSPEAFF.

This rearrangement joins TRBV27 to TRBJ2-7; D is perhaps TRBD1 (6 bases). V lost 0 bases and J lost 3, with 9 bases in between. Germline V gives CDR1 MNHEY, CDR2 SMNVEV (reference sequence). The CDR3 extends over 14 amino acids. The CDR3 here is CASSLSGHIYEQYF. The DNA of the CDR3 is TGTGCCAGCAGTTTATCGGGACATATCTACGAGCAGTACTTC.

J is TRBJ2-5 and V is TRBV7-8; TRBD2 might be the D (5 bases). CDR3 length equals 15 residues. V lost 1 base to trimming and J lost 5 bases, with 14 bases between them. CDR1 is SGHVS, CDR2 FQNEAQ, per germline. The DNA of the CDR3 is TGTGCCAGCAGCTTAGAACGTTGGCGGAGGGAGACCCAGTACTTC. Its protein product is CASSLERWRRETQYF.

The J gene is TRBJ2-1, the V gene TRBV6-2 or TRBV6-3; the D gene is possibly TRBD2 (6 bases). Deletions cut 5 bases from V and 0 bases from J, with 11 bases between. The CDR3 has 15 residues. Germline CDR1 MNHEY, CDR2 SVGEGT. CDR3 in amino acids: CASSGGKSSYNEQFF. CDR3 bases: TGTGCCAGCAGTGGGGGGAAGAGCTCCTACAATGAGCAGTTCTTC.

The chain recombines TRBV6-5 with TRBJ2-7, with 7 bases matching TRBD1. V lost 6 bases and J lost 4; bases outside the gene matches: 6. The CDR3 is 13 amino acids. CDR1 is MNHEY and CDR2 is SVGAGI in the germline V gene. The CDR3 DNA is TGTGCCAGCAGACCGGGACAGCCTTACGAGCAGTACTTC. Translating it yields CASRPGQPYEQYF.

CDR3 coding DNA: TGTGCCAGCAGCCGGGACAGGAGCGGCTCCAATCAGCCCCAGCATTTT. This sequence encodes CASSRDRSGSNQPQHF. The chain couples TRBV27 to TRBJ1-5; 8 nucleotides match TRBD1. The CDR3 sequence is 16 residues long. With 6 bases clipped from V and 3 bases from J, the junction kept 10 bases outside the gene matches. The V gene's germline CDR1 is MNHEY and CDR2 SMNVEV (reference sequence).

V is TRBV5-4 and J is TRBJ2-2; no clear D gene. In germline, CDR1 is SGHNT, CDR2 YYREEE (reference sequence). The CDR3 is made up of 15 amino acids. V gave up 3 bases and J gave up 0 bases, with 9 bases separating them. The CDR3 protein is CASSSEVANTGELFF. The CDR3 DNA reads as TGTGCCAGCAGCTCCGAGGTTGCGAACACCGGGGAGCTGTTTTTT.

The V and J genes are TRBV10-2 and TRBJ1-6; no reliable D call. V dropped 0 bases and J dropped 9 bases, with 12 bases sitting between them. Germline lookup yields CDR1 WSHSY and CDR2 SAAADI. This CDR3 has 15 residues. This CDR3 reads CASSESNVVSSPLHF. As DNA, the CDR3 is TGCGCCAGCAGTGAGTCGAATGTAGTCTCTTCACCCCTCCACTTT.

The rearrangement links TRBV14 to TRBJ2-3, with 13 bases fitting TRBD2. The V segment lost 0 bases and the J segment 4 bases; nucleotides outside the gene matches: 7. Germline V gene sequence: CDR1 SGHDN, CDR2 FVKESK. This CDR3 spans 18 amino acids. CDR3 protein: CASSQESTSGRLADTQYF. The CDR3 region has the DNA TGTGCCAGCAGCCAAGAATCGACTAGCGGGAGGTTGGCAGATACGCAGTATTTT.

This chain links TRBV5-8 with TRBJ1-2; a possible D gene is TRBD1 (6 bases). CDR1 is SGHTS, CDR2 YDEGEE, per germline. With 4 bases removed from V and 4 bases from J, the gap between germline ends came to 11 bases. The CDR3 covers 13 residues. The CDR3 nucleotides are TGTGCCAGCAGCCTTGACAGGACCTATGGCTACACCTTC. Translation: CASSLDRTYGYTF.